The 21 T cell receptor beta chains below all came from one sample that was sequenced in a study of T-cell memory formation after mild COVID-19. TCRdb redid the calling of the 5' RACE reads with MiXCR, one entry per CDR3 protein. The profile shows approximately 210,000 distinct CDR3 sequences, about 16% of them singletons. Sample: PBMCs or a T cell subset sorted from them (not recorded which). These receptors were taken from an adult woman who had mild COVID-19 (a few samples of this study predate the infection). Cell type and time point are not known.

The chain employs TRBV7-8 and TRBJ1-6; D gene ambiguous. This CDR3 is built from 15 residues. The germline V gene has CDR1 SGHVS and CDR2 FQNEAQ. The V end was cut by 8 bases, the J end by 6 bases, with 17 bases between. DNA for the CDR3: TGTGCCAGCGGTATCCGGGAACAAGCTAATTCACCCCTCCACTTT. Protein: CASGIREQANSPLHF.

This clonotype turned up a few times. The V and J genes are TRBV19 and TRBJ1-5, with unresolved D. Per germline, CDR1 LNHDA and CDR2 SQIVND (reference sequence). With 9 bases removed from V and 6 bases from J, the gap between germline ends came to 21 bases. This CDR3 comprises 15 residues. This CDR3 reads CASLQTGWVGQPQHF. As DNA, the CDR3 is TGTGCCAGCCTACAAACGGGGTGGGTGGGTCAGCCCCAGCATTTT. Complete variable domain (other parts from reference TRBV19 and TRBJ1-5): DGGITQSPKYLFRKEGQNVTLSCEQNLNHDAMYWYRQDPGQGLRLIYYSQIVNDFQKGDIAEGYSVSREKKESFPLTVTSAQKNPTAFYLCASLQTGWVGQPQHFGDGTRLSIL.

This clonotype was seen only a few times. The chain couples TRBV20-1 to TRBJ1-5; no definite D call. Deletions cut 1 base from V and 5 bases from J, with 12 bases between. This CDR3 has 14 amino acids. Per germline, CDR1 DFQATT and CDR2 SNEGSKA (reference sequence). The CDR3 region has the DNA TGCAGTGCTAGAGCCCCCGGCGGGGATCAGCCCCAGCATTTT. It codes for CSARAPGGDQPQHF.

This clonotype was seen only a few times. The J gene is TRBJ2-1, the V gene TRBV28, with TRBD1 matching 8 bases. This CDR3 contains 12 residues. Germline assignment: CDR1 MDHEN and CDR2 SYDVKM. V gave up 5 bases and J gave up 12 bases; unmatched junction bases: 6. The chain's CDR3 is CASSLTGGGQFF. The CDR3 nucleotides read TGTGCCAGCAGTCTTACAGGGGGAGGGCAGTTCTTC.

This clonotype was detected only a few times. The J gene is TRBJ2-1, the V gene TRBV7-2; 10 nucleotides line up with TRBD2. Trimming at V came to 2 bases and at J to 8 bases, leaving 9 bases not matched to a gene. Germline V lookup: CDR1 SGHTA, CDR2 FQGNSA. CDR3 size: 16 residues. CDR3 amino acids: CASSLIGTSARDEQFF. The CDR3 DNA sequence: TGTGCCAGCAGCTTAATTGGGACTAGCGCAAGGGATGAGCAGTTCTTC.

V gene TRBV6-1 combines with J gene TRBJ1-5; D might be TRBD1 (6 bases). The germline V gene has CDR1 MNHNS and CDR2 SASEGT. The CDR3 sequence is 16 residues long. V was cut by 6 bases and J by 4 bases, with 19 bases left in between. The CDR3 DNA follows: TGTGCCAGCAGGCCTGTGACAGGCCCACCTAATCAGCCCCAGCATTTT. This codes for CASRPVTGPPNQPQHF.

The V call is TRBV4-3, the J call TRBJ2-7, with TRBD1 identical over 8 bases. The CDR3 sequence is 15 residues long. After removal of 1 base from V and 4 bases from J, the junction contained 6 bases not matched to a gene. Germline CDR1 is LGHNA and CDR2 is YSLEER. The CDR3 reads CASSQAPGGSYEQYF. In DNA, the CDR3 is TGCGCCAGCAGCCAAGCGCCAGGGGGCTCGTACGAGCAGTACTTC.

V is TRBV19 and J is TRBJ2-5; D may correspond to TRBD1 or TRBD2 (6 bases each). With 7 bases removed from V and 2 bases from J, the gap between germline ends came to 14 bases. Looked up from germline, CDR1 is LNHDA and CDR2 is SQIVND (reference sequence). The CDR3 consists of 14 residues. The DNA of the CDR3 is TGTGCCAGTAAGGGGGGACGGAAACAAGAGACCCAGTACTTC. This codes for CASKGGRKQETQYF.

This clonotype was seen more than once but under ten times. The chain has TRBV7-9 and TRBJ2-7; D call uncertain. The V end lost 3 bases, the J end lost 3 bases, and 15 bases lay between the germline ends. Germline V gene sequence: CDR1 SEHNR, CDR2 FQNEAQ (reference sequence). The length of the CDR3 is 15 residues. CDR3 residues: CASSFPRQAIYEQYF. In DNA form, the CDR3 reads TGTGCCAGCAGCTTCCCGCGGCAGGCGATCTACGAGCAGTACTTC.

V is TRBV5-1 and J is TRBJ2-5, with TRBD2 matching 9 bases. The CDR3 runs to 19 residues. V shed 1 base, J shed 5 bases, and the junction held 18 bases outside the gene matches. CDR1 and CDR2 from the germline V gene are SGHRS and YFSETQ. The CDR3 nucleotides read TGCGCCAGCAGCTTGAGAGGCGTCGGTCTAGCGGGGTCCGGCGAGACCCAGTACTTC. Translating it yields CASSLRGVGLAGSGETQYF.

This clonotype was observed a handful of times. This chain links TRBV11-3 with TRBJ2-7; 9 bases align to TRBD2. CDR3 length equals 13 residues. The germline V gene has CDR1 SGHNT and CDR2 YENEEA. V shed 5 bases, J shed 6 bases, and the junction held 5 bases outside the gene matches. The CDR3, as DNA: TGTGCCAGCAGCCGTGGCGGGAGGGCCGAGCAGTACTTC. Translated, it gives CASSRGGRAEQYF.

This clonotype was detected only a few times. This CDR3 reads CASSPGTGAYRYGYTF. CDR3 in DNA: TGTGCCAGCAGCCCCGGGACAGGGGCGTATCGCTATGGCTACACCTTC. The chain is built from TRBV3-1 and TRBJ1-2; TRBD1 matches at 10 bases. The CDR3 totals 16 residues. Trimming took 4 bases from V and 4 from J; bases not matched to a gene: 9. Germline V lookup: CDR1 LGHDT, CDR2 YNNKEL (reference sequence).

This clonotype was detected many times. The chain's CDR3 is CASTGGQGPYEQYF. The CDR3 bases are TGTGCCAGTACGGGGGGACAGGGACCCTACGAGCAGTACTTC. The V and J genes are TRBV12-3 or TRBV12-4 and TRBJ2-7, with 9 nucleotides matching TRBD1. CDR3 length: 14 amino acids. With 9 bases clipped from V and 2 bases from J, the junction kept 8 bases outside the gene matches.

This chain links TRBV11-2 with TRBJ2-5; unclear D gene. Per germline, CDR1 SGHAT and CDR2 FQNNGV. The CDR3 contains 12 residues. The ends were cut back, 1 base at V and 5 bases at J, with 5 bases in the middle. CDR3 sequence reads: CASSLVRETQYF. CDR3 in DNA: TGTGCCAGCAGCTTAGTTCGGGAGACCCAGTACTTC.

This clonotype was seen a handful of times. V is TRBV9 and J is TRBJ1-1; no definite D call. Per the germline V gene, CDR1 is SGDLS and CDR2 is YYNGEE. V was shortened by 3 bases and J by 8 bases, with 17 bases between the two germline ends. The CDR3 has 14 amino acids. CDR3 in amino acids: CASSGGLETAEAFF. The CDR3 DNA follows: TGTGCCAGCAGCGGCGGACTGGAAACGGCGGAAGCTTTCTTT.

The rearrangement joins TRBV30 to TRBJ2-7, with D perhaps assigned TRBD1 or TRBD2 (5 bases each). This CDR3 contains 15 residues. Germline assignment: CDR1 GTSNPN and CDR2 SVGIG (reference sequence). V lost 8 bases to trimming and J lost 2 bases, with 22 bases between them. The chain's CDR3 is CAAESTYGTAYEQYF. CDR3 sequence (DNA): TGTGCCGCGGAGTCTACATATGGGACGGCCTACGAGCAGTACTTC.

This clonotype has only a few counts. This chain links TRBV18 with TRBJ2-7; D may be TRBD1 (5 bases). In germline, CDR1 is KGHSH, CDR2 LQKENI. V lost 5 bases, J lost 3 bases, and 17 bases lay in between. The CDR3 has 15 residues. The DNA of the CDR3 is TGTGCCAGCTCATCCCAGGGTTCCCAGGGCTACGAGCAGTACTTC. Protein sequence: CASSSQGSQGYEQYF.

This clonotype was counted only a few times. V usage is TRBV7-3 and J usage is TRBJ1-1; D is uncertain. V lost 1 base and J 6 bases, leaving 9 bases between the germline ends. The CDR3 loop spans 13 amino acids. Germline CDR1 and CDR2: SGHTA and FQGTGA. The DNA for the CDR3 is TGTGCCAGCAGCTTAAAGCAGGACGCTGAAGCTTTCTTT. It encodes CASSLKQDAEAFF.

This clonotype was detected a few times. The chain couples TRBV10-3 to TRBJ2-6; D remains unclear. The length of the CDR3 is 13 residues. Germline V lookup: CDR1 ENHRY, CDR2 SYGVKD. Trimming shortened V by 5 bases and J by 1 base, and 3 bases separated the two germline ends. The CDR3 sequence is CAISISGANVLTF. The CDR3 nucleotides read TGTGCCATCAGTATTTCTGGGGCCAACGTCCTGACTTTC.

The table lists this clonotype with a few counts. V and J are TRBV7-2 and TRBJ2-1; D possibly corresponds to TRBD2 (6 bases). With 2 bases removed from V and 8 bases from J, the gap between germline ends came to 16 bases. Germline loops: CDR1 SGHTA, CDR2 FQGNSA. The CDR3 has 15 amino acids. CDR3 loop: CASSLSGGMTDEQFF. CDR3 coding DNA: TGTGCCAGCAGCTTATCTGGCGGGATGACCGATGAGCAGTTCTTC. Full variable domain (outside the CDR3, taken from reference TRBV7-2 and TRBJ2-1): GAGVSQSPSNKVTEKGKDVELRCDPISGHTALYWYRQSLGQGLEFLIYFQGNSAPDKSGLPSDRFSAERTGGSVSTLTIQRTQQEDSAVYLCASSLSGGMTDEQFFGPGTRLTVL.

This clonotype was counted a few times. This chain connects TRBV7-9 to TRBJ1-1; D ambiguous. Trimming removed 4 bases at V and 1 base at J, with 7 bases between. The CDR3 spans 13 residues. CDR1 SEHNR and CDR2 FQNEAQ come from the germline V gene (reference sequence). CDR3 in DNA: TGTGCCAGCAGCTCGGGAGCGAACACTGAAGCTTTCTTT. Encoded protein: CASSSGANTEAFF. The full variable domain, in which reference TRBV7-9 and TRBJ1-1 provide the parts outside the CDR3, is DTGVSQNPRHKITKRGQNVTFRCDPISEHNRLYWYRQTLGQGPEFLTYFQNEAQLEKSRLLSDRFSAERPKGSFSTLEIQRTEQGDSAMYLCASSSGANTEAFFGQGTRLTVV.